This T cell receptor beta chain was sequenced in a study of T cells in tuberculosis. About the study: Sequenced TCRs come from CD1B-GMM tetramer-binding T cells.

The assay was immunoSEQ multiplex PCR, and TCRdb's table has in-frame clones only and misses some. The table records more than 70,000 clones, roughly 90% of them present only once. With 6 bases clipped from V and 4 bases from J, the junction kept 9 bases outside the gene matches. The germline gives CDR1 MRHNA, CDR2 SNTAGT. The CDR3 contains 16 residues. Study-level findings and limits: T cells binding CD1B-GMM tetramer weakly possibly escaped the sort.

Cells were sorted from thawed PBMC rested overnight and stained with GMM-loaded CD1B tetramer, viability dye and anti-CD3. CD1B tetramers were loaded with Rhodococcus equi-derived C32 glucose monomycolate. PBMC for tetramer sorting were first depleted of CD14-expressing monocytes. Tetramer-negative cells, roughly 97,000 per donor, were also sorted. This TCR was recovered from an adult woman with latent tuberculosis. The specimen was CD1b-GMM tetramer-negative cells sorted from PBMCs. This chain uses TRBV6-4 with TRBJ2-2, with TRBD2 matching 9 bases. The CDR3 reads CASSATPGLATGELFF. The CDR3 region has the DNA TGTGCCAGCAGCGCTACACCGGGACTAGCCACCGGGGAGCTGTTTTTT.